One and the same sample provided the 2 T cell receptor beta chains below, sequenced in a study of CD8+CD57+ T cells in acquired aplastic anemia. Before being chosen for sequencing, patients had shown CD8+CD57+ cell expansion by flow cytometry. Genomic DNA acted as the template from which TCR beta VDJ combination and CDR3 sequence profiling were carried out. TCRdb recomputed calls from the reads with MiXCR, one row per CDR3 protein. The sample includes approximately 59,000 distinct CDR3 sequences, approximately 50% of them seen just once. Sequencing input: sorted CD4+, CD8+, or CD8+CD57+ T cells (not recorded which) from PBMCs. The receptors come from a human donor with aplastic anemia.

About this clonotype: Because it lacks the conserved phenylalanine or tryptophan at the end, this CDR3 is likely a read error. The chain combines TRBV7-9 with TRBJ2-2; the D is unclear. The CDR3 spans 15 residues. Trimming removed 0 bases from V and 3 bases from J, with 8 bases in between. The germline gives CDR1 SEHNR, CDR2 FQNEAQ (reference sequence). The CDR3 here is CASSLARLYTGELFL. The CDR3, as DNA: TGTGCCAGCAGCTTAGCGCGGCTGTACACCGGGGAGCTGTTTCTT.

This rearrangement joins TRBV29-1 to TRBJ1-1; no definite D call. V was cut by 5 bases and J by 1 base, with 8 bases left in between. The germline V gene encodes CDR1 SQVTM and CDR2 ANQGSEA. This CDR3 region has 12 residues. The CDR3 DNA follows: TGCAGCGTTCTAGAACGGAACACTGAAGCTTTCTTT. Translated, it gives CSVLERNTEAFF.